Listed here are 7 T cell receptor beta chains from one sample, sequenced in a study of blood T cell repertoires in COVID-19. The table came from immunoSEQ multiplex PCR; TCRdb's copy has only in-frame clones and leaves some out. In the table there are around 76,000 clones, approximately 89% of which are singletons. The sequenced sample consisted of peripheral blood. These receptors came from an older man with acute or convalescent COVID-19.

The chain carries TRBV19 and TRBJ2-3; D is perhaps TRBD1 (6 bases). Germline lookup yields CDR1 LNHDA and CDR2 SQIVND (reference sequence). This CDR3 is 14 amino acids long. Trimming cost V 2 bases and J 2 bases, with 8 bases left between them. CDR3 sequence (DNA): TGTGCCAGTAGTATAAAGGGGGACACAGATACGCAGTATTTT. The encoded protein is CASSIKGDTDTQYF. Based on the CDR3 plus reference TRBV19 and TRBJ2-3, the full variable domain is DGGITQSPKYLFRKEGQNVTLSCEQNLNHDAMYWYRQDPGQGLRLIYYSQIVNDFQKGDIAEGYSVSREKKESFPLTVTSAQKNPTAFYLCASSIKGDTDTQYFGPGTRLTVL.

The chain joins TRBV10-1 to TRBJ2-3; 10 bases are a match to TRBD2. Germline-derived CDR1 and CDR2 are WNHNN and SYGVQD (reference sequence). Unmatched junction bases numbered 5, after V lost 6 bases and J lost 5 bases. CDR3 length equals 14 residues. CDR3 sequence reads: CASSHGLAVDTQYF. The CDR3 DNA follows: TGCGCCAGCAGCCACGGACTAGCGGTAGATACGCAGTATTTT.

This chain connects TRBV4-1 to TRBJ2-5, with 13 bases aligning to TRBD2. J was trimmed by 5 bases and V by 1 base; bases with no gene match: 13. This CDR3 has 19 amino acids. Germline assignment: CDR1 MGHRA and CDR2 YSYEKL. CDR3 sequence (DNA): TGCGCCAGCAGCCAAGTCCAGACTAGCGGGGGGCCCGGGGAGGAGACCCAGTACTTC. It yields the protein CASSQVQTSGGPGEETQYF.

J is TRBJ2-5 and V is TRBV7-7, with a possible D match to TRBD2 (5 bases). CDR1 is SSHAT, CDR2 FNYEAQ, per germline (reference sequence). The germline V and J ends were trimmed by 3 bases and 3 bases, with 11 bases remaining between them. The CDR3 sequence is 14 residues long. The CDR3, as DNA: TGTGCCAGCAGCTTTGGGGAGTCTAAAGAGACCCAGTACTTC. This gives the protein CASSFGESKETQYF.

This sequence joins TRBV4-1 and TRBJ2-6; 7 bases align to TRBD1. J gave up 0 bases and V 4 bases, and 15 bases lay outside the gene matches. The length of the CDR3 is 20 residues. Per the germline V gene, CDR1 is MGHRA and CDR2 is YSYEKL. The CDR3: CASSLRTGAAPISGANVLTF. The CDR3 nucleotides read TGCGCCAGCAGCCTAAGAACAGGGGCCGCACCGATCTCTGGGGCCAACGTCCTGACTTTC.

V gene TRBV7-3 combines with J gene TRBJ2-1, with a possible D match to TRBD2 (6 bases). CDR1 and CDR2 from the germline V gene are SGHTA and FQGTGA. CDR3 size: 16 residues. Trimming pared 5 bases from V and 0 bases from J, leaving 14 bases between. CDR3 sequence reads: CASSPHSGTSYNEQFF. In nucleotides, the CDR3 is TGTGCCAGCAGCCCTCATAGCGGTACCTCCTACAATGAGCAGTTCTTC.

The chain recombines TRBV27 with TRBJ1-2; 11 bases match TRBD1. From germline, CDR1 is MNHEY and CDR2 SMNVEV (reference sequence). CDR3 length: 15 amino acids. With 6 bases clipped from V and 5 bases from J, the junction kept 8 bases outside the gene matches. The CDR3 nucleotides are TGTGCCAGCAGAGAAGCGGGACAGGGGGTTTATGGCTACACCTTC. Its protein product is CASREAGQGVYGYTF.